Presented here are 16 T cell receptor beta chains from one specimen sequenced in a study of T cells in women clearing cervical HPV infection. Data came from immunoSEQ multiplex PCR; TCRdb stores just in-frame clones and leaves some out. The repertoire table contains 35,000 to 45,000 clones. The sample taken for sequencing was blood buffy coat. Receptors were obtained from a woman between 18 and 70 years old with a cervical HPV16 infection that either progressed to CIN3+ or cleared (not recorded which).

Comments on this clone: The CDR3 extends 3 residues past the end of the read, so its final part is completed from the germline J gene. The V and J genes are TRBV10-3 and TRBJ1-2, with a possible D match to TRBD1 (5 bases). Germline V gives CDR1 ENHRY, CDR2 SYGVKD. Trimming took 11 bases from V and 0 from J, leaving 16 bases between them. This CDR3 has 14 residues. CDR3 protein: CASRGDGANYGYTF. The CDR3 bases that were read are TGTGCCTCCCGGGGGGACGGAGCTAACTATGGC.

Of note for this clone: The read terminates 3 residues before the CDR3 end, so the remaining end is supplied by the germline J gene. The rearrangement links TRBV18 to TRBJ1-5; TRBD1 aligns across 9 bases. V lost 6 bases, J lost 1 base, and 13 bases stayed unmatched. The CDR3 length is 18 residues. From germline, CDR1 is KGHSH and CDR2 LQKENI. The CDR3 protein is CASSLRTGDSTSNQPQHF. CDR3 bases read: TGTGCCAGCTCGCTTCGGACAGGGGACTCAACCAGCAATCAGCCC.

A remark on this clone: The read ends 3 residues before the CDR3 terminus; that terminus is restored from the germline J gene. The genes are TRBV5-1 and TRBJ1-2; D unresolved. Trimming removed 0 bases from V and 3 bases from J, with 9 bases in between. This CDR3 spans 14 amino acids. The germline gives CDR1 SGHRS, CDR2 YFSETQ. Partial CDR3 DNA: TGCGCCAGCAGCTTGGACGCGCAGGACTATGGC. Its protein is CASSLDAQDYG. The full CDR3 reads CASSLDAQDYGYTF.

The CDR3 reads CAISEGALSGELFF. CDR3 DNA, as far as it was read: TGTGCCATCAGTGAGGGGGCTTTATCCGGGGAG. The chain carries TRBV10-3 and TRBJ2-2, with a weak D call TRBD1 (5 bases). The CDR3 is cut off 3 residues early in the read; its end comes from the germline J gene. This CDR3 has 14 amino acids. With 2 bases removed from V and 6 bases from J, the gap between germline ends came to 10 bases. The germline CDR1 and CDR2 sequences are ENHRY and SYGVKD.

Turning to this clone: The read is 3 residues too short to cover the CDR3 end, so that end is filled in from the germline J gene. The chain combines TRBV5-1 with TRBJ2-3, with D perhaps matching TRBD1 (6 bases). V was clipped by 4 bases and J by 4 bases, with 13 bases between them. Germline V gene lookup returns CDR1 SGHRS and CDR2 YFSETQ. There are 14 residues in the CDR3. The CDR3 bases that were read are TGCGCCAGCAGCGTACAGGGATCGGCAGATACG. Protein: CASSVQGSADT. The full CDR3 protein is CASSVQGSADTQYF.

About this clone itself: The read gets to within 3 residues of the CDR3 end, and the germline J gene fills in the rest. This chain connects TRBV20-1 to TRBJ2-7; 7 positions agree with TRBD1. The germline gives CDR1 DFQATT, CDR2 SNEGSKA (reference sequence). The CDR3 sequence is 13 residues long. With V trimmed by 6 bases and J by 3 bases, 8 bases remained unmatched. The CDR3 sequence is CSAIRDRLYEQYF. The CDR3 bases that were read are TGCAGTGCAATCCGGGACAGACTCTACGAG.

Concerning this clone itself: The read finishes 3 residues shy of the CDR3 end, and the germline J gene is used to complete it. The chain combines TRBV7-2 with TRBJ2-1, with D maybe TRBD1 (6 bases). This CDR3 is built from 14 residues. CDR1 SGHTA and CDR2 FQGNSA come from the germline V gene. Trimming stripped 5 bases from V and 3 bases from J, with 11 bases between. The sequenced CDR3 bases are TGTGCCAGCAGCCCAGGGGACCGCTACAATGAG. Amino acid sequence: CASSPGDRYNE. The full CDR3 is CASSPGDRYNEQFF.

Comment on this clone: Read data end 3 residues before the CDR3 end; the end is taken from the germline J gene. The V and J genes are TRBV29-1 and TRBJ1-4; possibly TRBD1 for D (6 bases). The CDR3 extends over 12 amino acids. Per the germline V gene, CDR1 is SQVTM and CDR2 is ANQGSEA. Trimming shortened V by 5 bases and J by 8 bases, and 12 bases separated the two germline ends. CDR3 DNA, as far as it was read: TGCAGCGTTCGATTTGGACAGGAAAAA. Protein sequence: CSVRFGQEK. In full, the CDR3 is CSVRFGQEKLFF. Full variable domain (missing parts from reference TRBV29-1 and TRBJ1-4): SAVISQKPSRDICQRGTSLTIQCQVDSQVTMMFWYRQQPGQSLTLIATANQGSEATYESGFVIDKFPISRPNLTFSTLTVSNMSPEDSSIYLCSVRFGQEKLFFGSGTQLSVL.

As to this clone: The observed sequence ends 3 residues before the CDR3 terminus, with the missing tail filled in from the germline J gene. V usage is TRBV2 and J usage is TRBJ2-1, with D unclear. The CDR3 has 11 residues. Germline V gene data show CDR1 as SNHLY and CDR2 as FYNNEI. The V and J ends lost 3 bases and 8 bases respectively, with 5 bases between them. The CDR3 loop is CASSDRDEQFF. The covered CDR3 bases are TGTGCCAGCAGTGACAGAGATGAG.

With respect to this clone: From the germline J gene comes the end of the CDR3, since the read stops 3 residues before it. The chain couples TRBV19 to TRBJ2-3; tentative D call: TRBD1 (5 bases). Trimming removed 5 bases at V and 1 base at J, with 10 bases between. The CDR3 consists of 14 residues. The V gene's germline CDR1 is LNHDA and CDR2 SQIVND (reference sequence). CDR3 region: CASSQARGTDTQYF. The sequenced CDR3 bases are TGTGCCAGTAGTCAGGCCAGGGGCACAGATACG.

A word on this clone: Read data end 3 residues before the CDR3 end; the end is taken from the germline J gene. The chain links TRBV6-1 to TRBJ1-2; 9 bases are shared with TRBD1. The CDR3 has 13 residues. Per germline, CDR1 MNHNS and CDR2 SASEGT. The part of the CDR3 DNA that was read is TGTGCCAGCAGTGTTTACACAGGGGGCGGC. This translates into CASSVYTGGG. The full CDR3 is CASSVYTGGGYTF.

Of note for this clone: Read coverage stops 3 residues before the CDR3 terminus; the germline J gene supplies the remainder. The gene calls are TRBV5-6 and TRBJ2-6; possibly TRBD2 for D (6 bases). With 7 bases removed from V and 2 bases from J, the gap between germline ends came to 10 bases. Germline loops: CDR1 SGHDT, CDR2 YYEEEE. The CDR3 consists of 14 residues. Incomplete CDR3 DNA: TGTGCCAGCTGGGGGGTGACTGGGGCCAACGTC. Amino acid sequence: CASWGVTGANV. The full CDR3 protein reads CASWGVTGANVLTF.

Regarding this clone: The observed sequence ends 3 residues before the CDR3 terminus, with the missing tail filled in from the germline J gene. V usage is TRBV4-1 and J usage is TRBJ2-3; no clear D. V shed 1 base and J shed 0 bases, with 11 bases lying between them. This CDR3 spans 16 amino acids. Germline V gene data show CDR1 as MGHRA and CDR2 as YSYEKL. The CDR3 reads CASSQGRTASTDTQYF. Partial CDR3 DNA: TGCGCCAGCAGCCAAGGACGCACAGCTAGCACAGATACG.

Of note for this clone: The observed sequence ends 3 residues before the CDR3 terminus, with the missing tail filled in from the germline J gene. This chain joins TRBV18 and TRBJ2-3; D ambiguous. With 3 bases removed from V and 1 base from J, the gap between germline ends came to 11 bases. The CDR3 sequence is 15 residues long. Germline values: CDR1 KGHSH, CDR2 LQKENI. CDR3 loop: CASSPDIYGTDTQYF. The DNA read from the CDR3 is TGTGCCAGCTCACCCGACATTTATGGCACAGATACG.

As concerns this clone: The CDR3 end is not reached by the read, which stops 3 residues before it; the germline J gene fills it in. The J gene is TRBJ2-7, the V gene TRBV13, with 7 bases that match TRBD1. Germline V gene sequence: CDR1 PRHDT, CDR2 FYEKMQ (reference sequence). The trim removed 4 bases at V and 1 base at J, leaving 10 bases unmatched. This CDR3 has 16 residues. CDR3 DNA, as far as it was read: TGTGCCAGCAGCTCCTGGGACAGTCTAAGATCCTACGAG. Translated, it gives CASSSWDSLRSYE. The CDR3 as a whole reads CASSSWDSLRSYEQYF.

Remarks on this clone: The read comes to an end 3 residues before the CDR3 does, leaving the germline J gene to fill in the end. The chain links TRBV18 to TRBJ2-5; D gene ambiguous. The CDR3 loop spans 14 amino acids. Germline V gene data show CDR1 as KGHSH and CDR2 as LQKENI. V dropped 3 bases and J dropped 5 bases, with 13 bases sitting between them. The sequenced part of the CDR3 DNA is TGTGCCAGCTCACCGGCCCTGCACGGGGAGACC. Encoded protein: CASSPALHGET. The entire CDR3 is CASSPALHGETQYF. Based on the CDR3 plus reference TRBV18 and TRBJ2-5, the full variable domain is NAGVMQNPRHLVRRRGQEARLRCSPMKGHSHVYWYRQLPEEGLKFMVYLQKENIIDESGMPKERFSAEFPKEGPSILRIQQVVRGDSAAYFCASSPALHGETQYFGPGTRLLVL.